A selection of T cell receptor beta chains follows, all from one sample in a study of blood T cell repertoires in COVID-19. Here immunoSEQ multiplex PCR was the method, and the copy in TCRdb shows in-frame clones only, minus some. The sample includes more than 300,000 clones, roughly 83% seen only once; the top ten take 1.5% to 2%. Material: peripheral blood. These TCRs come from a woman aged 50 to 60 with acute or convalescent COVID-19. The CDR3 runs from the conserved cysteine through the conserved F or W. The D gene is left open where the match is weak. Some rows have no size entry. The others give once, few or many, or a class for an expanded clone.

J | V | D | size | CDR3 | DNA
TRBJ1-3 | TRBV7-9 | NA | NA | CASSGPDGNTIYF | TGTGCCAGCTCAGGGCCAGATGGAAACACCATATATTTT
TRBJ1-2 | TRBV12-3/TRBV12-4 | NA | NA | CASSRTGGYTF | TGTGCCAGCAGCAGGACTGGTGGCTACACCTTC
TRBJ1-3 | TRBV5-1 | NA | NA | CASSLEQGNTIYF | TGCGCCAGCAGCTTGGAGCAAGGAAACACCATATATTTT
TRBJ2-6 | TRBV5-1 | NA | NA | CASSLGLGANVLTF | TGCGCCAGCAGCTTGGGTCTTGGGGCCAACGTCCTGACTTTC
TRBJ2-1 | TRBV11-2 | TRBD2 | NA | CASSLGGLAEYNEQFF | TGTGCCAGCAGCTTAGGGGGACTAGCGGAATACAATGAGCAGTTCTTC
TRBJ2-3 | TRBV11-2 | NA | few | CASSPGPPGLYF | TGTGCCAGCAGCCCCGGGCCCCCCGGACTGTATTTT
TRBJ2-5 | TRBV2 | NA | NA | CAIPAGRLQTGGASWYQETQYF | TGTGCCATTCCGGCGGGGCGCTTACAAACAGGCGGGGCAAGCTGGTACCAAGAGACCCAGTACTTC
TRBJ2-6 | TRBV5-1 | NA | NA | CASSPDISGANVLTF | TGCGCCAGCAGCCCCGACATCTCTGGGGCCAACGTCCTGACTTTC
TRBJ1-2 | TRBV18 | NA | NA | CASSPLEGFLRDGYTF | TGTGCCAGCTCACCCCTTGAGGGCTTTCTTCGTGATGGCTACACCTTC
TRBJ2-2 | TRBV28 | TRBD2 | NA | CASSSYGLAGGNTGELFF | TGTGCCAGCAGTTCTTATGGTCTAGCGGGAGGGAACACCGGGGAGCTGTTTTTT
TRBJ2-7 | TRBV5-1 | NA | NA | CASSQGDIYSYEQYF | TGCGCCAGCAGCCAAGGGGACATATACTCCTACGAGCAGTACTTC
TRBJ2-2 | TRBV10-3 | TRBD1 | NA | CAISGGGYTGELFF | TGTGCCATCAGTGGAGGGGGCTACACCGGGGAGCTGTTTTTT
TRBJ2-4 | TRBV6-5 | TRBD1 | once | CASSYVRGRDIQYF | TGTGCCAGCAGTTACGTCAGGGGGCGGGACATTCAGTACTTC
TRBJ1-1 | TRBV24-1 | NA | NA | CATSDPQGTVTEAFF | TGTGCCACCAGTGATCCCCAGGGGACGGTCACTGAAGCTTTCTTT
TRBJ1-4 | TRBV18 | NA | NA | CASSPLTGTDEKLFF | TGTGCCAGCTCACCACTGACAGGAACCGATGAAAAACTGTTTTTT
TRBJ1-1 | TRBV30 | NA | NA | CAWSVGWQGNTEAFF | TGTGCCTGGAGTGTCGGGTGGCAGGGGAACACTGAAGCTTTCTTT
TRBJ2-1 | TRBV10-3 | TRBD1 | NA | CAIRPGTAYNEQFF | TGTGCCATCAGGCCCGGGACAGCCTACAATGAGCAGTTCTTC
TRBJ1-2 | TRBV6-6 | NA | NA | CASRIGAGRGIGGYTF | TGTGCCAGCAGGATTGGGGCAGGCCGGGGGATCGGTGGCTACACCTTC
TRBJ2-1 | TRBV5-1 | NA | NA | CASSLGGLGRFPGNEQFF | TGCGCCAGCAGCTTGGGAGGTTTAGGGAGATTCCCAGGCAATGAGCAGTTCTTC
TRBJ1-6 | TRBV9 | NA | NA | CASSVAPPDPTDSYNSPLHF | TGTGCCAGCAGCGTAGCCCCTCCCGATCCGACAGACTCCTATAATTCACCCCTCCACTTT
TRBJ2-7 | TRBV7-3 | NA | NA | CASSSGRGASEQYF | TGTGCCAGCAGCTCCGGCAGGGGGGCCAGCGAGCAGTACTTC
TRBJ2-7 | TRBV2 | NA | NA | CASKQTGAASYEQYF | TGTGCCAGCAAGCAGACGGGAGCCGCCTCCTACGAGCAGTACTTC
TRBJ1-2 | TRBV5-4 | NA | NA | CASSLDSTNYGYTF | TGTGCCAGCAGCTTGGACAGTACCAACTATGGCTACACCTTC